This record looks at one TCR beta chain sequence and its context. The target antigen is unknown. The entry originates in a study of cytomegalovirus exposure and HLA in healthy donors. Study conclusions and caveats: TCR beta V segments were, for the most part, productive about 90% or about 30% of the time in an earlier analysis.

PCR employed 60 Vbeta and 13 Jbeta primers. Generated by immunoSEQ multiplex PCR, the TCRdb table keeps only in-frame clones and is missing some. Of 90,000 to 120,000 clones listed, 81% were seen once; the top ten hold 2% to 2.5%. The specimen sequenced was PBMCs. The receptor's source is a man aged 25-45 years in good health and CMV-seronegative.

CDR3 in amino acids: CAILDGYSYEQYF. DNA for the CDR3: TGTGCCATCCTAGACGGATACTCCTACGAGCAGTACTTC. V usage is TRBV11-2 and J usage is TRBJ2-7; D ambiguous. Germline lookup yields CDR1 SGHAT and CDR2 FQNNGV. Between the trimmed V and J ends, which lost 10 bases and 0 bases, there was a span of 13 bases. The CDR3 loop spans 13 amino acids. Complete variable domain (other parts from reference TRBV11-2 and TRBJ2-7): EAGVAQSPRYKIIEKRQSVAFWCNPISGHATLYWYQQILGQGPKLLIQFQNNGVVDDSQLPKDRFSAERLKGVDSTLKIQPAKLEDSAVYLCAILDGYSYEQYFGPGTRLTVT.